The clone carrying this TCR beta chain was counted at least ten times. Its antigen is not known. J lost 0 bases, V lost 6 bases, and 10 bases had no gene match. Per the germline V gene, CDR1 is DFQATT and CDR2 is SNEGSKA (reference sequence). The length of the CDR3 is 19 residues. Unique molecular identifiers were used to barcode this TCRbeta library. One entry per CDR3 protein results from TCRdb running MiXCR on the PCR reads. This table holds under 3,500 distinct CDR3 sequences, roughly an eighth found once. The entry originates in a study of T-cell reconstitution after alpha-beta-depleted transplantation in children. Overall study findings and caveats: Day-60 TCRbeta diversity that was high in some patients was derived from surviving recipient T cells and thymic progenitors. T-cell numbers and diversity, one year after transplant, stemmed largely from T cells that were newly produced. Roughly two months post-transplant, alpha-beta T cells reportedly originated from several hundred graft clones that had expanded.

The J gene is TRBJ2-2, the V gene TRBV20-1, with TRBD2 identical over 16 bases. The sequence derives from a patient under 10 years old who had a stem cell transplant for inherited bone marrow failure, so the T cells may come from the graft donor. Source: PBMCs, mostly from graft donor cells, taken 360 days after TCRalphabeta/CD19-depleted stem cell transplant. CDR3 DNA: TGCAGTGCCCCCTTTTTAGGGACTAGCGGGAGGGCGAACACCGGGGAGCTGTTTTTT. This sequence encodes CSAPFLGTSGRANTGELFF.